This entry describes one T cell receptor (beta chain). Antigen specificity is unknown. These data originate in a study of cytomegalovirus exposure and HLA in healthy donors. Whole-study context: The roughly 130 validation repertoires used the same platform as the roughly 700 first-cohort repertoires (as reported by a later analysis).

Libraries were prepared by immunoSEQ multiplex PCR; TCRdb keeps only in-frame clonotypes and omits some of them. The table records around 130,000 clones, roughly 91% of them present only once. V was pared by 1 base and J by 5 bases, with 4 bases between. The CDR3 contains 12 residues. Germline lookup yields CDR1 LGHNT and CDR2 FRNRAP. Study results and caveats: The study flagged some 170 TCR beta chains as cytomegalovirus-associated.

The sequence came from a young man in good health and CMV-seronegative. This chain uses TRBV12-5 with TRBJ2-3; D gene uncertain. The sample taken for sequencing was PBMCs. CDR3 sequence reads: CASGLARDTQYF. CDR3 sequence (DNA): TGTGCTAGTGGTTTGGCCAGAGATACGCAGTATTTT.